The T cell receptor beta chain under discussion was sequenced for a study of blood T cell repertoires in COVID-19. As for the study in general: The origin of the acute and convalescent COVID-19 samples was the United States, Italy and Spain. PBMCs, B-cell-depleted T cells, or T cells provided the cDNA or gDNA that made up the material.

CDR3 length: 15 residues. CDR1 is SGHDT and CDR2 is YYEEEE in the germline V gene. V was cut by 4 bases and J by 7 bases, with 17 bases left in between. Authors' data handling: Amplification with reference gene primers provided the estimates of nucleated cell counts. The protocol was immunoSEQ multiplex PCR, while the TCRdb copy is restricted to in-frame clones and leaves out a portion. From that table come the V and J calls and clone size; the DNA was used to work out D and trimming. Seen here are 270,000 or so clones, more than 75% observed once, and the top ten hold just under 9%. The TCR originated in a man aged 35-49 years with active or convalescent COVID-19. V and J are TRBV5-6 and TRBJ2-2, with D perhaps matching TRBD1 (6 bases). Sequencing was carried out using peripheral blood. The CDR3 sequence: CASSVHRVRGGELFF. Here the CDR3 DNA reads TGTGCCAGCAGCGTGCACAGGGTACGAGGCGGGGAGCTGTTTTTT. Complete variable domain (other parts from reference TRBV5-6 and TRBJ2-2): DAGVTQSPTHLIKTRGQQVTLRCSPKSGHDTVSWYQQALGQGPQFIFQYYEEEERQRGNFPDRFSGHQFPNYSSELNVNALLLGDSALYLCASSVHRVRGGELFFGEGSRLTVL.